This section outlines one T cell receptor beta chain sequence together with its context. What it binds is not known. Here immunoSEQ multiplex PCR was the method, and the copy in TCRdb shows in-frame clones only, minus some. Among about 24,000 clones listed, 85% were seen once. The data stem from a study of T cells in narcolepsy. V was cut by 5 bases and J by 2 bases, with 15 bases left in between. In germline, CDR1 is SGHVT, CDR2 SQSDAQ. This CDR3 is built from 15 residues. Study-level points and caveats: Healthy controls reportedly lacked the autoreactive clonotypes serially found in patients' blood.

Specimen: memory (CD45RA-) CD4+ T cells from blood. The clonotype was recovered from a human donor in good health. The rearrangement uses TRBV7-4 and TRBJ1-1, with a tentative D call TRBD1 (5 bases). In nucleotides, the CDR3 is TGTGCCAGCAGCGCACGCCCAGGGTCCAACACTGAAGCTTTCTTT. Translated, it gives CASSARPGSNTEAFF.